This T cell receptor beta chain came from a study of blood T cell repertoires in COVID-19. The overall study: Spain, Italy and the United States supplied samples that represented acute and convalescent COVID-19. T cells, B-cell-depleted T cells, or PBMCs supplied cDNA or gDNA.

Authors' processing steps: Amplification from reference gene primers served as the basis for estimated nucleated cell counts. Assay: immunoSEQ multiplex PCR; the TCRdb copy retains only in-frame clones and omits some. V, J and clone size were drawn from that table, and D and trimming were deduced from the DNA. The data show fewer than 130,000 clones, about 90% seen once. This TCR was recovered from a human donor in a cohort sampled during active COVID-19. The sample comprised peripheral blood.

CDR3 in amino acids: CASSLTGPVYSYTF. The CDR3 DNA follows: TGTGCCAGCAGCTTAACTGGGCCAGTTTACTCCTACACCTTC. The V call is TRBV7-3, the J call TRBJ1-2; D remains ambiguous. The V and J ends lost 0 bases and 10 bases respectively, with 15 bases between them. CDR3 size: 14 residues. Germline lookup yields CDR1 SGHTA and CDR2 FQGTGA.